Listed below are T cell receptor beta chains from one sample, sequenced in a study of blood T cells in healthy people across ages. MiXCR was run by TCRdb on the 5' RACE reads, yielding one entry per CDR3 protein. The sample carries around 1,500,000 distinct CDR3 sequences, approximately 38% recorded once. Sequencing was performed on blood. The receptors originated from a young woman in good health. Each CDR3 is given without its conserved first and last residue. Some rows mark clone size as missing; the rest say once, few, many or name a class of expanded clone.

TRBJ2-1 12 TRBV7-2 few ASSLVREGRGQF
TRBJ2-5 13 TRBV7-8 - ASSLAHGRQETQY
TRBJ1-4 14 TRBV4-2 - ASSRNPTPLNEKLF
TRBJ2-3 17 TRBV12-3/TRBV12-4 - ASRDATGGQKLSTDTQY
TRBJ2-5 13 TRBV6-1 - ASSEAYSGQGTQY
TRBJ2-1 13 TRBV11-2 many ASSLVLAGGNEQF
TRBJ2-7 13 TRBV12-3/TRBV12-4 - ASSLDSRSSYEQY
TRBJ1-2 11 TRBV5-1 - ASSLGHAGGYT
- 10 TRBV20-1 - SAPNGGETQY
TRBJ2-1 14 TRBV5-1 - ASSFLAGGLDNEQF
TRBJ2-1 14 TRBV7-8 - ASSLMAERASVEQV
TRBJ1-4 13 TRBV5-1 - ASSGSAATNEKLF
TRBJ2-4 11 TRBV20-1 few SARDQGSAIQY
TRBJ2-6 19 TRBV27 - ASSSRPGLAGGSSGANVLT
TRBJ1-2 10 TRBV29-1 many SARTDAYGYT
- 15 TRBV6-1 - ASSELIALAADYEQY
TRBJ1-1 12 TRBV20-1 - SARDQGRGTEAF
TRBJ2-1 13 TRBV4-1 many ASSQASGNYNEQF
TRBJ2-1 12 TRBV6-2/TRBV6-3 - ASSPGLAGTEQF
TRBJ2-1 9 TRBV7-9 few ATESYNEQF
TRBJ2-3 14 TRBV2 - ASSESGRVVTDTQY
- 12 TRBV10-2 - ASWGAGVSETQY
TRBJ1-2 12 TRBV20-1 - SAPGNKVNYGNT
TRBJ2-1 15 TRBV29-1 few SVGRHGTASSYNEQF
TRBJ2-1 15 TRBV7-9 few ASALGSPVLESNEQF
TRBJ2-7 12 TRBV20-1 - SAREVQVGNEQY
TRBJ2-1 11 TRBV7-2 few ASSWSRGETQF
TRBJ2-1 11 TRBV13 many ASSPVQRSEQF
TRBJ2-3 11 TRBV10-3 many AIRLADTDTQY
TRBJ2-5 13 TRBV24-1 - ATSGDRWPGNEQY
TRBJ2-7 13 TRBV20-1 - SASLQPGVVREQY
TRBJ2-7 12 TRBV20-1 - SALNSGSGFEQY
TRBJ2-3 14 TRBV5-1 once ASSLVGRPSTDMQY
TRBJ1-4 15 TRBV7-6 - ASSWTIPGTTNEKLF
TRBJ2-3 14 TRBV7-9 - ASSSWFGGGEDTQY
- 13 TRBV9 - ASSRRQGDSYEQY
TRBJ2-1 13 TRBV5-1 - ASSLAEREGKEQF
TRBJ1-2 10 TRBV29-1 - SVESGGEGYT
TRBJ2-2 14 TRBV4-1 few ASSQTEDRLTGELF
TRBJ2-7 13 TRBV6-1 - ASSESWGSLWEQY
TRBJ2-3 12 TRBV7-3 few ASSLAIDTDTQY
TRBJ2-5 12 TRBV6-1 few ASSVGSVQETQY
TRBJ2-5 11 TRBV9 - ASSDSGEETQY
TRBJ2-2 11 TRBV20-1 - SARDLYSGELF
TRBJ2-1 17 TRBV5-1 few ASSFAGDASGKVGNEQF